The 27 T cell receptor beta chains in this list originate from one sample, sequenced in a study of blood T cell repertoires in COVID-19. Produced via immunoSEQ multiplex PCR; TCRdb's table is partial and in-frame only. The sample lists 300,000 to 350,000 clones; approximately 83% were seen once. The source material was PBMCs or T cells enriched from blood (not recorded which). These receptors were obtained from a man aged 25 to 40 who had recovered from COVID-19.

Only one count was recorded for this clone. This CDR3 is CASSLDNYEQYF. Here the CDR3 DNA reads TGCGCCAGCAGCTTGGATAACTACGAGCAGTACTTC. The chain carries TRBV5-1 and TRBJ2-7, with D unclear. The CDR3 extends over 12 amino acids. V lost 0 bases and J lost 3, with 4 bases in between. Germline CDR1 and CDR2: SGHRS and YFSETQ.

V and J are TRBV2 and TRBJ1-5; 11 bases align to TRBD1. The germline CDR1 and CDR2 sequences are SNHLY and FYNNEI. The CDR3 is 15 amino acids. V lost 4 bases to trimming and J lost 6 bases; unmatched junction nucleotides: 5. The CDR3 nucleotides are TGTGCCAGCAGTGTTAGGACAGGGGGCCCTCAGCCCCAGCATTTT. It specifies CASSVRTGGPQPQHF.

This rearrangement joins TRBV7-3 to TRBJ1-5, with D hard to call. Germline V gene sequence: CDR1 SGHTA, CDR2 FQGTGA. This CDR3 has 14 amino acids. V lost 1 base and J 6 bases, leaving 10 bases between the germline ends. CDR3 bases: TGTGCCAGCAGCTTAAGTCAGGCCATTCAGCCCCAGCATTTT. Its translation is CASSLSQAIQPQHF. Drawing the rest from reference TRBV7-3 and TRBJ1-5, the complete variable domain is GAGVSQTPSNKVTEKGKYVELRCDPISGHTALYWYRQSLGQGPEFLIYFQGTGAADDSGLPNDRFFAVRPEGSVSTLKIQRTERGDSAVYLCASSLSQAIQPQHFGDGTRLSIL.

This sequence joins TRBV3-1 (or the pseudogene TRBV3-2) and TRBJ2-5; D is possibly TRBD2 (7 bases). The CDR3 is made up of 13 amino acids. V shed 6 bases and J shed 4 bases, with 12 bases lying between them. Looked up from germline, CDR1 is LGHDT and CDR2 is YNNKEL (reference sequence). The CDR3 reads CASRPGGGETQYF. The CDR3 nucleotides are TGTGCCAGCAGGCCGGGGGGCGGAGAGACCCAGTACTTC.

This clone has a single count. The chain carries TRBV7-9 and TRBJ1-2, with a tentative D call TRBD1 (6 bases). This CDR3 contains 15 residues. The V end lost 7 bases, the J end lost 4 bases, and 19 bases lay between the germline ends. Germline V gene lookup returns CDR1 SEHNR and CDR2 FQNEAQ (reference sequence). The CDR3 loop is CASTTTNPGVYGYTF. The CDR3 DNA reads TGTGCCAGCACCACCACAAATCCAGGGGTCTATGGCTACACCTTC.

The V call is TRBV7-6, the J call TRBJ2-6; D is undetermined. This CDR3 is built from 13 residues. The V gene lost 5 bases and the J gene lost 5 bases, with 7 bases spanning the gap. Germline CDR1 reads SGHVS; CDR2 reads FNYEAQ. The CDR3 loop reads CASSPTRANVLTF. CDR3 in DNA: TGTGCCAGCAGCCCTACTAGGGCCAACGTCCTGACTTTC.

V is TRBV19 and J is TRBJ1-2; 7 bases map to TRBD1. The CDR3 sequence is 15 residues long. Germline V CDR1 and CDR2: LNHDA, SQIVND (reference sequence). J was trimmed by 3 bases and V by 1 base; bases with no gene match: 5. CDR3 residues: CASSIAGTADYGYTF. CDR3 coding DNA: TGTGCCAGTAGTATAGCCGGGACAGCTGACTATGGCTACACCTTC.

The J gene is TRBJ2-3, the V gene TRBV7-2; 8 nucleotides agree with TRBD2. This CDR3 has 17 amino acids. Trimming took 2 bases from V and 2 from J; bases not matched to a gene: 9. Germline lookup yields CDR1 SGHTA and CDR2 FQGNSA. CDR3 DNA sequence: TGTGCCAGCAGCTTAATTTCGGGGGGGCGCAACACAGATACGCAGTATTTT. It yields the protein CASSLISGGRNTDTQYF.

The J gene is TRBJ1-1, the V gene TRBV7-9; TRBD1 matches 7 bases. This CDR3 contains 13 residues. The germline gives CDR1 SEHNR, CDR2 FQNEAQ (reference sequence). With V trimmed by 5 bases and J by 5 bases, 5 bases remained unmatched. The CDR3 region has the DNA TGTGCCAGCAGCCTAGGGGGCGGTACTGAAGCTTTCTTT. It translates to CASSLGGGTEAFF.

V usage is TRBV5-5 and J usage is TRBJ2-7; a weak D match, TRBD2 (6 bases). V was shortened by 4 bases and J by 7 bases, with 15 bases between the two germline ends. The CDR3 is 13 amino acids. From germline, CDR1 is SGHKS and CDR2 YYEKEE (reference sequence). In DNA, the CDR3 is TGTGCCAGCAGCCGCGGGGCAGCGAGGGAGCAGTACTTC. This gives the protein CASSRGAAREQYF.

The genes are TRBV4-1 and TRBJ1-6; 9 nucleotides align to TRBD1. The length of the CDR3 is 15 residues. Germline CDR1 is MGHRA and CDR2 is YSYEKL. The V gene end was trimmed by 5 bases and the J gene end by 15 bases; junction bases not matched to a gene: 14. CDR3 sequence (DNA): TGCGCCAGCAGCGGAGGGGGACAGGGTGTAGGAGACCTCCACTTT. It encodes CASSGGGQGVGDLHF.

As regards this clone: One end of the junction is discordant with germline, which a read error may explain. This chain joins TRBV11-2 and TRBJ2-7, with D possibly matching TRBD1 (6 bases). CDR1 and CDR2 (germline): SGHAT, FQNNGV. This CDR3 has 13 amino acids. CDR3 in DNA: TGTGCCAGCAGCTTAGATCCCCAGGGACACTTAGACTTC. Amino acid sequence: CASSLDPQGHLDF.

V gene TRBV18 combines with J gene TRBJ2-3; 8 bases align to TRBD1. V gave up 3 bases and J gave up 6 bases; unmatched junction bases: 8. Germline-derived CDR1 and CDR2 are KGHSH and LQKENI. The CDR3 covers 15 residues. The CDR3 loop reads CASSPTGARVDTQYF. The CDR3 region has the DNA TGTGCCAGCTCACCGACAGGGGCCCGAGTGGATACGCAGTATTTT.

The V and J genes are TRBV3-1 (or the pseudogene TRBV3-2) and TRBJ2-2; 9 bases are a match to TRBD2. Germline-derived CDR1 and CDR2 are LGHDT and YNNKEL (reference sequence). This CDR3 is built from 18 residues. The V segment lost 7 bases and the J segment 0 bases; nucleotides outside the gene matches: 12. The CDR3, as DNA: TGTGCCAGCACCCGAAGAGGTAGCGGGGGCTCGAACACCGGGGAGCTGTTTTTT. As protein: CASTRRGSGGSNTGELFF.

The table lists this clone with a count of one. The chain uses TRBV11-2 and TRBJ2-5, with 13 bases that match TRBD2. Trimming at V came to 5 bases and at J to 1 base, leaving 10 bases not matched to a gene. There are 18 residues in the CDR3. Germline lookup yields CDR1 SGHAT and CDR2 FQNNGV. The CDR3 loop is CASSPRRGLAGAQETQYF. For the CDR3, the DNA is TGTGCCAGCAGCCCAAGACGCGGACTAGCGGGGGCCCAAGAGACCCAGTACTTC.

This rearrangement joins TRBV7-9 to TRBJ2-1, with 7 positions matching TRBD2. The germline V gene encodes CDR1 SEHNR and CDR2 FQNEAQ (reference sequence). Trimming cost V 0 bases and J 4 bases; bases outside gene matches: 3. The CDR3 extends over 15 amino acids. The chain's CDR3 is CASSLAGGKYNEQFF. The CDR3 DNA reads TGTGCCAGCAGCTTAGCGGGGGGGAAGTACAATGAGCAGTTCTTC.

The CDR3 sequence: CASSPRQGVNQPQHF. CDR3 DNA: TGTGCCAGCAGTCCTCGACAGGGGGTGAATCAGCCCCAGCATTTT. This chain links TRBV27 with TRBJ1-5; TRBD1 aligns across 9 bases. Germline values: CDR1 MNHEY, CDR2 SMNVEV (reference sequence). The J segment lost 4 bases and the V segment lost 5 bases, leaving 6 bases of the junction unmatched. The length of the CDR3 is 15 residues.

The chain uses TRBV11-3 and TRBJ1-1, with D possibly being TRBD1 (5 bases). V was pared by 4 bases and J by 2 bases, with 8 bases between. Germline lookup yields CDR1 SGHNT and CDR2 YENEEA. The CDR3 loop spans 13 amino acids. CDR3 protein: CASSWGRNTEAFF. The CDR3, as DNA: TGTGCCAGCAGCTGGGGCAGAAACACTGAAGCTTTCTTT.

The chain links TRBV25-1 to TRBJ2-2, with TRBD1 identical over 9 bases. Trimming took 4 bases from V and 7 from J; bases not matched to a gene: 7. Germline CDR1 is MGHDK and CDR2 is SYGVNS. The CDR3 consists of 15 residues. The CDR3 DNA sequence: TGTGCCAGCAGTGCCGGGACAGGGTCGGGCGGGGAGCTGTTTTTT. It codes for CASSAGTGSGGELFF.

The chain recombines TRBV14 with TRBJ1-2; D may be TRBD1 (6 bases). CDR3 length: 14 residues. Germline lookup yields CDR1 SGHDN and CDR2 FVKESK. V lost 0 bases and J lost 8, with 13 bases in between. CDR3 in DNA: TGTGCCAGCAGCCAAGATCTGGGGACACAGGGCTACACCTTC. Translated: CASSQDLGTQGYTF.

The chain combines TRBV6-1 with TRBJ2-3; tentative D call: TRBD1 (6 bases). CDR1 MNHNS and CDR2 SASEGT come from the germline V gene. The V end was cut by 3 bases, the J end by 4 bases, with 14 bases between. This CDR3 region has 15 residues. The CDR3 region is CASSDGRGGSDTQYF. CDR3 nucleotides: TGTGCCAGCAGTGATGGCAGGGGTGGCTCAGATACGCAGTATTTT.

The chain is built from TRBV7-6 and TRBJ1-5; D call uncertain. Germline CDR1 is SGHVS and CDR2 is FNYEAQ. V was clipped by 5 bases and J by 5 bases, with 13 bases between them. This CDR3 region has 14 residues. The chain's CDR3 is CASSPSFGDQPQHF. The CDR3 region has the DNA TGTGCCAGCAGCCCCTCCTTCGGGGATCAGCCCCAGCATTTT.

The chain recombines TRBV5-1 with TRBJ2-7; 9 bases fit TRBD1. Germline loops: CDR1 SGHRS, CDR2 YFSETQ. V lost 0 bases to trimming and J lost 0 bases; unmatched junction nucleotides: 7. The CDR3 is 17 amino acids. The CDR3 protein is CASSLEKTGGDSYEQYF. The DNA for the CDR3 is TGCGCCAGCAGCTTGGAGAAGACAGGGGGTGACTCCTACGAGCAGTACTTC.

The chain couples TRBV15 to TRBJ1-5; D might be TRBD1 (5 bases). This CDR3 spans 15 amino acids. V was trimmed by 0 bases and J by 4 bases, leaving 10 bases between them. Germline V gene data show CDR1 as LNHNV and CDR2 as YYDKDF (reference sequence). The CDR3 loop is CATSRDRGANQPQHF. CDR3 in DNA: TGTGCCACCAGCAGAGATCGTGGGGCTAATCAGCCCCAGCATTTT.

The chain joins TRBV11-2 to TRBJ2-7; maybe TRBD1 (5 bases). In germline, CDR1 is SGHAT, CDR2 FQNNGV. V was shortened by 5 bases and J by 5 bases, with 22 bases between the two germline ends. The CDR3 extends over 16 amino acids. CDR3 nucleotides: TGTGCCAGCAGCCCAGCTTTTGGGCAGGGCTATAACGAGCAGTACTTC. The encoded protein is CASSPAFGQGYNEQYF. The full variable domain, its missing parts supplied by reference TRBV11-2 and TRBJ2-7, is EAGVAQSPRYKIIEKRQSVAFWCNPISGHATLYWYQQILGQGPKLLIQFQNNGVVDDSQLPKDRFSAERLKGVDSTLKIQPAKLEDSAVYLCASSPAFGQGYNEQYFGPGTRLTVT.

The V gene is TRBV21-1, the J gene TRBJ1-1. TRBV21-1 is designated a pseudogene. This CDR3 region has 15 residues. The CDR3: CASSLREAKNTEAFF. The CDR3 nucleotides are TGTGCCAGCAGCCTAAGGGAGGCGAAGAACACTGAAGCTTTCTTT.

The CDR3 DNA is TGTGCCAGCGAGTCAGGGGACCATGGCTACACCTTC. Protein: CASESGDHGYTF. The chain is built from TRBV6-5 and TRBJ1-2; D is perhaps TRBD1 (6 bases). Per the germline V gene, CDR1 is MNHEY and CDR2 is SVGAGI. The CDR3 contains 12 residues. Between the trimmed V and J ends, which lost 8 bases and 6 bases, there was a span of 13 bases.